One and the same sample provided the 2 T cell receptor beta chains below, sequenced in a study of T cell repertoires in cytomegalovirus infection. TCRdb reprocessed the reads with MiXCR, giving one entry per CDR3 protein. The sample holds some 700,000 distinct CDR3 sequences, under 40% seen once. Sequences were obtained from PBMCs. The receptors stem from a human donor in good health (CMV status not recorded). Some clones in this sample may be carry-over from other donors' samples.

V gene TRBV7-8 combines with J gene TRBJ2-5, with a weak D call TRBD2 (6 bases). The CDR3 is 18 amino acids. Trimming left V 5 bases short and J 4 bases short, with 26 bases between. Per the germline V gene, CDR1 is SGHVS and CDR2 is FQNEAQ. This chain's CDR3 is CASSPPSGVRERLETQYF. CDR3 nucleotides: TGTGCCAGCAGCCCCCCTAGTGGGGTTCGGGAGAGGCTAGAGACCCAGTACTTC. Using reference TRBV7-8 and TRBJ2-5 for the parts outside the CDR3, the full variable domain is GAGVSQSPRYKVAKRGQDVALRCDPISGHVSLFWYQQALGQGPEFLTYFQNEAQLDKSGLPSDRFFAERPEGSVSTLKIQRTQQEDSAVYLCASSPPSGVRERLETQYFGPGTRLLVL.

This clonotype was detected a few times. The chain uses TRBV7-3 and TRBJ1-1, with D perhaps matching TRBD1 (6 bases). The V gene lost 2 bases and the J gene lost 5 bases, with 15 bases spanning the gap. The CDR3 totals 15 residues. Germline CDR1 is SGHTA and CDR2 is FQGTGA. In DNA form, the CDR3 reads TGTGCCAGCAGCTTATCACAGGGAGTATTTACTGAAGCTTTCTTT. This encodes CASSLSQGVFTEAFF.